This T cell receptor beta chain was retrieved from a study of blood T cell repertoires in COVID-19. How the authors handled the data: Reference gene primer amplification yielded estimated nucleated cell counts. Clones were read by immunoSEQ multiplex PCR, and TCRdb kept only the in-frame ones, dropping some. V and J calls and clone size are given by that table; D and trimming were obtained from the DNA. Of some 200,000 clones in the sample, around 87% are singletons; the top ten hold approximately 6.5%. Trimming removed 2 bases from V and 6 bases from J, with 9 bases in between. Germline V lookup: CDR1 MRHNA, CDR2 SNTAGT. CDR3 size: 13 residues.

The clonotype comes from an elderly woman in a cohort sampled during active or convalescent COVID-19. The sample consisted of peripheral blood. The chain links TRBV6-4 to TRBJ2-3; possibly TRBD2 for D (5 bases). For the CDR3, the DNA is TGTGCCAGCAGTGACCAAACGGGGGATACGCAGTATTTT. As protein: CASSDQTGDTQYF.